This entry features one T cell receptor (beta chain) sequence. Profiling relied on immunoSEQ multiplex PCR, and the TCRdb table lists in-frame clones only, not all of them. The profile shows 40,000 to 45,000 clones, 90% to 95% of them singletons. This sample stems from a study of ipilimumab plus nivolumab after autologous stem cell transplantation. Study as a whole: Patients received a median of about 5 ipilimumab and roughly eight nivolumab doses. The myeloma group: high-risk transplant-naive, or relapse within 3 years after first autologous transplant.

Per the germline V gene, CDR1 is SGDLS and CDR2 is YYNGEE. V lost 5 bases to trimming and J lost 5 bases, with 19 bases between them. This CDR3 comprises 15 residues. Starting 14 to 28 days after autologous transplant, ipilimumab 1 mg/kg was given. The receptor comes from a male donor with multiple myeloma. The sample in question was PBMCs, obtained in a trial of ipilimumab plus nivolumab as post-transplant consolidation. The chain has TRBV9 and TRBJ1-2; D might be TRBD1 (6 bases). The CDR3 sequence: CASSPSGGAGYGYTF. For the CDR3, the DNA is TGTGCCAGCAGTCCTAGCGGGGGCGCAGGGTATGGCTACACCTTC.